These 20 T cell receptor beta chains were sequenced from one sample in a study of cytomegalovirus exposure and HLA in healthy donors. A multiplex PCR was run with 60 Vbeta primers and 13 Jbeta primers. Libraries were prepared by immunoSEQ multiplex PCR; TCRdb keeps only in-frame clonotypes and omits some of them. This sample has 150,000 to 200,000 clones, with approximately 72% found just once. The sequenced material came from PBMCs. The source is a female donor in good health and CMV-seronegative.

This sequence joins TRBV4-3 and TRBJ2-5; the D gene is possibly TRBD1 (5 bases). The germline CDR1 and CDR2 sequences are LGHNA and YSLEER. This CDR3 comprises 13 residues. V lost 1 base and J 3 bases, leaving 6 bases between the germline ends. The CDR3 protein is CASSQGTKETQYF. CDR3 coding DNA: TGCGCCAGCAGCCAAGGGACAAAAGAGACCCAGTACTTC.

Worth noting for this clone: The junction differs from germline at one of its ends, possibly a read error. The chain combines TRBV20-1 with TRBJ2-7, with D possibly TRBD1 on 6 matching bases. The CDR3 runs to 10 residues. Germline V gives CDR1 DFQATT, CDR2 SNEGSKA (reference sequence). DNA for the CDR3: TGCAGTTCTAGGGGGAGTGAGCAGTACTTC. Translation: CSSRGSEQYF.

V usage is TRBV30 and J usage is TRBJ2-7; maybe TRBD1 (5 bases). Germline CDR1 GTSNPN, CDR2 SVGIG (reference sequence). This CDR3 is 15 amino acids long. The V end was cut by 0 bases, the J end by 4 bases, with 16 bases between. The CDR3 DNA reads TGTGCCTGGAGTGTAAGGACATCAACAACTTACGAGCAGTACTTC. This translates into CAWSVRTSTTYEQYF.

This chain connects TRBV4-2 to TRBJ1-6; D is undetermined. The CDR3 loop spans 16 amino acids. Deletions cut 0 bases from V and 9 bases from J, with 15 bases between. Looked up from germline, CDR1 is LGHNA and CDR2 is YNFKEQ. The CDR3 coding sequence is TGTGCCAGCAGCCAAGAATTTTCCGGCGCGGCTTCACCCCTCCACTTT. Translation: CASSQEFSGAASPLHF.

The gene calls are TRBV7-3 and TRBJ2-5, with a tentative D call TRBD2 (5 bases). Trimming pared 2 bases from V and 2 bases from J, leaving 9 bases between. This CDR3 has 14 amino acids. CDR1 is SGHTA and CDR2 is FQGTGA in the germline V gene. DNA for the CDR3: TGTGCCAGCAGCTTAGGAGGTGTACAAGAGACCCAGTACTTC. Translation gives CASSLGGVQETQYF.

The table lists this clone with a few counts. The genes are TRBV7-8 and TRBJ1-2; D is perhaps TRBD1 (5 bases). Germline V lookup: CDR1 SGHVS, CDR2 FQNEAQ. The CDR3 spans 13 residues. V shed 5 bases and J shed 0 bases, with 7 bases lying between them. The CDR3 is CASSLRANYGYTF. The CDR3 coding sequence is TGTGCCAGCAGCCTCAGGGCTAACTATGGCTACACCTTC.

This chain uses TRBV18 with TRBJ1-5, with TRBD1 matching over 7 bases. CDR1 KGHSH and CDR2 LQKENI come from the germline V gene. The junction had 5 bases not matched to a gene; V was cut back by 3 bases and J by 3 bases. This CDR3 comprises 15 residues. CDR3 sequence reads: CASSPDRVPNQPQHF. CDR3 DNA sequence: TGTGCCAGCTCACCCGACAGGGTCCCCAATCAGCCCCAGCATTTT.

This sequence joins TRBV30 and TRBJ2-3, with TRBD2 matching 7 bases. With 0 bases clipped from V and 0 bases from J, the junction kept 6 bases outside the gene matches. From germline, CDR1 is GTSNPN and CDR2 SVGIG (reference sequence). The CDR3 covers 16 residues. CDR3: CAWSVELASSTDTQYF. DNA for the CDR3: TGTGCCTGGAGTGTAGAACTAGCGTCTAGCACAGATACGCAGTATTTT.

V is TRBV7-6 and J is TRBJ1-6, with D hard to call. The CDR3 covers 13 residues. The V gene's germline CDR1 is SGHVS and CDR2 FNYEAQ. Between the trimmed V and J ends, which lost 6 bases and 10 bases, there was a span of 13 bases. CDR3 nucleotides: TGTGCCAGCAGTGGAGGGCTTCGGTCACCCCTCCACTTT. It translates to CASSGGLRSPLHF.

V and J are TRBV7-9 and TRBJ1-1; D may be TRBD1 (6 bases). CDR3 length: 16 amino acids. V lost 0 bases and J lost 4, with 15 bases in between. Per the germline V gene, CDR1 is SEHNR and CDR2 is FQNEAQ (reference sequence). This CDR3 reads CASSLAGGAVGTEAFF. The CDR3 nucleotides read TGTGCCAGCAGCTTAGCAGGGGGGGCGGTCGGCACTGAAGCTTTCTTT.

A few counts support this clone. J is TRBJ2-5 and V is TRBV5-4; tentative D call: TRBD2 (5 bases). V was cut by 4 bases and J by 4 bases, with 11 bases left in between. CDR1 and CDR2 (germline): SGHNT, YYREEE (reference sequence). The CDR3 length is 13 residues. CDR3 in DNA: TGTGCCAGCAGCCGAAACGAGGGAGAGACCCAGTACTTC. Translated, it gives CASSRNEGETQYF.

The rearrangement joins TRBV9 to TRBJ2-5, with D possibly being TRBD1 (6 bases). CDR1 SGDLS and CDR2 YYNGEE come from the germline V gene. V was shortened by 1 base and J by 4 bases, with 11 bases between the two germline ends. The CDR3 loop spans 14 amino acids. The CDR3 loop is CASSVREGGETQYF. The CDR3 DNA follows: TGTGCCAGCAGCGTACGGGAAGGGGGAGAGACCCAGTACTTC. Supplemented by reference TRBV9 and TRBJ2-5, the full variable domain reads DSGVTQTPKHLITATGQRVTLRCSPRSGDLSVYWYQQSLDQGLQFLIQYYNGEERAKGNILERFSAQQFPDLHSELNLSSLELGDSALYFCASSVREGGETQYFGPGTRLLVL.

This clone was detected only a few times. The chain is built from TRBV7-2 and TRBJ2-1, with 8 nucleotides matching TRBD1. CDR1 is SGHTA and CDR2 is FQGNSA in the germline V gene. The CDR3 contains 14 residues. The J segment lost 12 bases and the V segment lost 4 bases, leaving 11 bases of the junction unmatched. CDR3 sequence reads: CASSSGDRPVGQFF. CDR3 in DNA: TGTGCCAGCAGCTCCGGGGACAGGCCTGTGGGGCAGTTCTTC.

The V and J genes are TRBV4-2 and TRBJ2-5, with 10 bases aligning to TRBD1. Germline V CDR1 and CDR2: LGHNA, YNFKEQ. This CDR3 region has 17 residues. The V segment lost 5 bases and the J segment 5 bases; nucleotides outside the gene matches: 14. The CDR3 region is CASSTPGTGDLKETQYF. DNA for the CDR3: TGTGCCAGCAGCACACCCGGGACAGGGGATCTCAAGGAGACCCAGTACTTC.

This clone was detected only once. The chain employs TRBV2 and TRBJ2-6; 9 bases fit TRBD1. There are 16 residues in the CDR3. V shed 9 bases, J shed 2 bases, and the junction held 8 bases outside the gene matches. Germline V gene data show CDR1 as SNHLY and CDR2 as FYNNEI. The CDR3 DNA is TGTGCCAGTGGCGGGACAGGGTTGCCTGGGGCCAACGTCCTGACTTTC. This codes for CASGGTGLPGANVLTF. Together with reference TRBV2 and TRBJ2-6, the CDR3 gives the full variable domain: EPEVTQTPSHQVTQMGQEVILRCVPISNHLYFYWYRQILGQKVEFLVSFYNNEISEKSEIFDDQFSVERPDGSNFTLKIRSTKLEDSAMYFCASGGTGLPGANVLTFGAGSRLTVL.

The gene calls are TRBV14 and TRBJ2-7, with 7 bases that match TRBD1. Germline CDR1 reads SGHDN; CDR2 reads FVKESK. V gave up 1 base and J gave up 4 bases; unmatched junction bases: 7. This CDR3 has 15 amino acids. DNA of the CDR3: TGTGCCAGCAGCCAAGGGACAGGATCAGGGTACGAGCAGTACTTC. Amino acid sequence: CASSQGTGSGYEQYF.

This chain uses TRBV4-2 with TRBJ2-7; D perhaps matches TRBD2 (6 bases). The V gene's germline CDR1 is LGHNA and CDR2 YNFKEQ. V was cut by 4 bases and J by 5 bases, with 15 bases left in between. CDR3 size: 14 residues. The CDR3 here is CASSLGREEDEQYF. The DNA for the CDR3 is TGTGCCAGCAGCCTCGGCAGGGAGGAGGACGAGCAGTACTTC.

The chain recombines TRBV19 with TRBJ2-2; TRBD1 might be the D (6 bases). Trimming removed 6 bases from V and 6 bases from J, with 11 bases in between. The length of the CDR3 is 13 residues. Per germline, CDR1 LNHDA and CDR2 SQIVND (reference sequence). The CDR3 sequence: CASRRQVAGELFF. The CDR3 region has the DNA TGTGCCAGTAGGAGACAGGTCGCCGGGGAGCTGTTTTTT.

This clone was observed a few times. This rearrangement joins TRBV4-1 to TRBJ1-4, with a tentative D call TRBD1 (6 bases). Germline CDR1 reads MGHRA; CDR2 reads YSYEKL. The CDR3 contains 15 residues. V lost 1 base and J 7 bases, leaving 13 bases between the germline ends. The CDR3 loop reads CASSQGAGAGEKLFF. In DNA, the CDR3 is TGCGCCAGCAGCCAAGGGGCAGGGGCTGGTGAAAAACTGTTTTTT.

By its share, this clone is medium-sized. J is TRBJ1-2 and V is TRBV6-5; D possibly corresponds to TRBD1 (5 bases). CDR1 MNHEY and CDR2 SVGAGI come from the germline V gene. CDR3 length: 16 amino acids. The ends were cut back, 0 bases at V and 4 bases at J, with 15 bases in the middle. The CDR3 DNA reads as TGTGCCAGCAGTTACTCTAGCCGCGGGGGATTCTATGGCTACACCTTC. As protein: CASSYSSRGGFYGYTF.